This T cell receptor beta chain was profiled in a study of memory CD4+ T cells and cytomegalovirus serostatus. Only in-frame clones appear in the TCRdb table, and some are missing; sequencing was by immunoSEQ multiplex PCR. The sample lists 40,000 to 55,000 clones; 70% to 75% were seen once. Single viable CD3+CD4+CD8-CD45RO+ cells were sorted as the memory CD4+ T cells. V was pared by 2 bases and J by 7 bases, with 4 bases of the junction left unmatched. CDR3 length equals 14 residues. Per the germline V gene, CDR1 is SGHTA and CDR2 is FQGTGA. This rearrangement joins TRBV7-3 to TRBJ2-1, with 8 bases aligning to TRBD2. What was sequenced was memory CD4+ T cells from blood. The TCR comes from an adult in good health and CMV-seropositive. DNA of the CDR3: TGTGCCAGCAGCTTAGCCGGGGGGGCGAATGAGCAGTTCTTC. Protein: CASSLAGGANEQFF.